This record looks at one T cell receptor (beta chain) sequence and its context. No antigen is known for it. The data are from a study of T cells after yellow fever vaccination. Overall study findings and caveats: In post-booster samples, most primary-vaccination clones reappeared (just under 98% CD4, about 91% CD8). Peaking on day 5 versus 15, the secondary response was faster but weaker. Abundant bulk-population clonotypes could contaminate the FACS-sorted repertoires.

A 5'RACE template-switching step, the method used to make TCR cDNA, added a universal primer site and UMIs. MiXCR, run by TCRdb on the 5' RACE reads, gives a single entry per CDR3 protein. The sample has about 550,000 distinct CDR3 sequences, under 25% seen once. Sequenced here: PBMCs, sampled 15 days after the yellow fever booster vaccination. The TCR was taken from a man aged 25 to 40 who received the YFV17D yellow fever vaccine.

CDR3 sequence: CASSFKAGPGNEQYF. The CDR3 DNA follows: TGTGCCAGCAGCTTCAAAGCGGGCCCCGGGAACGAGCAGTACTTC. The chain has TRBV7-2 and TRBJ2-7; maybe TRBD2 (6 bases). CDR3 length equals 15 residues. Germline CDR1 SGHTA, CDR2 FQGNSA. V gave up 3 bases and J gave up 5 bases, with 17 bases separating them.